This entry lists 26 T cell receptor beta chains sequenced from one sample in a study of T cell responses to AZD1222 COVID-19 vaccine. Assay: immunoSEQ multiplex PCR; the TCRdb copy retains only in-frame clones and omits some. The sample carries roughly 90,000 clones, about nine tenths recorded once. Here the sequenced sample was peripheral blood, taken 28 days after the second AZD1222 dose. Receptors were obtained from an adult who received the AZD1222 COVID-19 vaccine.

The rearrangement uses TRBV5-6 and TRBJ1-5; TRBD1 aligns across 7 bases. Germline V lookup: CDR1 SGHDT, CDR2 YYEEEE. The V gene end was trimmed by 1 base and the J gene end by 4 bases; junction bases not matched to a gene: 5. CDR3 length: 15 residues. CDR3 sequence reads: CASSLWDRANQPQHF. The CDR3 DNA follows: TGTGCCAGCAGCTTGTGGGACAGAGCAAATCAGCCCCAGCATTTT.

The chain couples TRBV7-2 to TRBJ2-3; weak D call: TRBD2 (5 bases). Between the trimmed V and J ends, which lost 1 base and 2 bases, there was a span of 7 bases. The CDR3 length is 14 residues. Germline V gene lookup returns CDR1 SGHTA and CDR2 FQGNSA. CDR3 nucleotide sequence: TGTGCCAGCAGCTTAGTCGGGGTCACAGATACGCAGTATTTT. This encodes CASSLVGVTDTQYF.

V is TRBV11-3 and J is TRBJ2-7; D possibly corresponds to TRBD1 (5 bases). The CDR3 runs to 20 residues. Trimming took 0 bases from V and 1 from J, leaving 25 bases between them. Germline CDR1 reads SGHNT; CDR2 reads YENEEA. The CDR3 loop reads CASSLDMAGKGSGWSYEQYV. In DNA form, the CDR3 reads TGTGCCAGCAGCTTAGATATGGCAGGGAAGGGTTCGGGCTGGTCCTACGAGCAGTACGTC.

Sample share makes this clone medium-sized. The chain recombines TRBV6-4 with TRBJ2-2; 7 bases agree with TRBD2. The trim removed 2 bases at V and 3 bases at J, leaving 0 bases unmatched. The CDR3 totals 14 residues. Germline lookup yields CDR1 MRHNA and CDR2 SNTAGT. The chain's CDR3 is CASSDGGDTGELFF. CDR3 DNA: TGTGCCAGCAGTGACGGGGGGGACACCGGGGAGCTGTTTTTT.

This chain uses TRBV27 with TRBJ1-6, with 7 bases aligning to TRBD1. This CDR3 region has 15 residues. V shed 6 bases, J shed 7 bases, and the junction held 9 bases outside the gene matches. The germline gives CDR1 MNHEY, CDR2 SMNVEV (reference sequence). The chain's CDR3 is CASRFLQGDNSPLHF. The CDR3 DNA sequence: TGTGCCAGCAGATTTCTTCAGGGGGACAATTCACCCCTCCACTTT.

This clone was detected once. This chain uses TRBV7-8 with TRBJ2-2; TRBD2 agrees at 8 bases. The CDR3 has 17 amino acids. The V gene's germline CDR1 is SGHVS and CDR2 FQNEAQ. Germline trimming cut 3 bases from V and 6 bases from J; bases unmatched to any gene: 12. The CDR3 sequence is CASSFARRLAKAGELFF. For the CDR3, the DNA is TGTGCCAGCAGCTTCGCCCGGAGACTAGCGAAGGCCGGGGAGCTGTTTTTT.

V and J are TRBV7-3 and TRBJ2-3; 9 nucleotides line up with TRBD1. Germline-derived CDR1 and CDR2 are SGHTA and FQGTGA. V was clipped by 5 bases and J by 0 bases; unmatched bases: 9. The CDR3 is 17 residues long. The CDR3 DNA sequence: TGTGCCAGCAGCCCCGGTACAGGGGGCTATAGCACAGATACGCAGTATTTT. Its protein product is CASSPGTGGYSTDTQYF.

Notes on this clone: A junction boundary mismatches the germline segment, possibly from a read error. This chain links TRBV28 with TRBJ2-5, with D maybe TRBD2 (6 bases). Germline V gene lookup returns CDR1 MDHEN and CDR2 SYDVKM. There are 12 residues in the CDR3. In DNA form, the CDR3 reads TGTGCCAGTAGTTTAGTACGGGGGTCCCAGTACTTC. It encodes CASSLVRGSQYF.

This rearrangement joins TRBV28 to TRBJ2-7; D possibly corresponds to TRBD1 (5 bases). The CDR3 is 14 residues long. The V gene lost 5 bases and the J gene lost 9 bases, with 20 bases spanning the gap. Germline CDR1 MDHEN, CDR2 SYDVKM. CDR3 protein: CASSPPLDTLGQYF. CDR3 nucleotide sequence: TGTGCCAGCAGTCCCCCCCTGGACACCCTCGGGCAGTACTTC.

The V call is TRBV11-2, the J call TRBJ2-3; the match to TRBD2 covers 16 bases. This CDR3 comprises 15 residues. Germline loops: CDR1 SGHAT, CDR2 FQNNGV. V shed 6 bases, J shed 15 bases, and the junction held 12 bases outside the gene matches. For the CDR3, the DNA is TGTGCCAGCAGAGGGACCGGGACTAGCGGGAGGGGGGATTATTTT. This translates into CASRGTGTSGRGDYF.

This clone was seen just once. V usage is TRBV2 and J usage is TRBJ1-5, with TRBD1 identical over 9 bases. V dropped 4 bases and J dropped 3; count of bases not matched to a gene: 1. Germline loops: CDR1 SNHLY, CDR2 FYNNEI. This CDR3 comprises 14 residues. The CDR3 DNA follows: TGTGCCAGCAGTGGGGACAGGGTCAATCAGCCCCAGCATTTT. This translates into CASSGDRVNQPQHF.

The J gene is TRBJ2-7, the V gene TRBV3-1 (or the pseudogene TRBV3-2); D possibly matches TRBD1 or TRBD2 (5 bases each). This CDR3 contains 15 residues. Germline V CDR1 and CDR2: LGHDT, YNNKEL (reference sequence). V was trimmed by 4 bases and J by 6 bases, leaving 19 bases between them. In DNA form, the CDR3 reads TGTGCCAGCAGCCCCCAAAGTGGGGGTAGAAGCGAGCAGTACGTC. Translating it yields CASSPQSGGRSEQYV.

CDR3 amino acids: CASSATGDQETQYF. Written as DNA, the CDR3 is TGTGCCAGCAGCGCAACAGGGGACCAAGAGACCCAGTACTTC. The chain employs TRBV9 and TRBJ2-5; 7 bases match TRBD1. V trimming: 3 bases; J trimming: 0 bases; junction bases outside the gene matches: 2. The CDR3 covers 14 residues. Per germline, CDR1 SGDLS and CDR2 YYNGEE. The whole variable domain, filled in from reference TRBV9 and TRBJ2-5, reads DSGVTQTPKHLITATGQRVTLRCSPRSGDLSVYWYQQSLDQGLQFLIQYYNGEERAKGNILERFSAQQFPDLHSELNLSSLELGDSALYFCASSATGDQETQYFGPGTRLLVL.

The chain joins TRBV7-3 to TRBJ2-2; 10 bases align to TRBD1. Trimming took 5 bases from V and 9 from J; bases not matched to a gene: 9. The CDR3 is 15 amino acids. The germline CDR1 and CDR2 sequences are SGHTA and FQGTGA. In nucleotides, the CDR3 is TGTGCCAGCAGCCCCGGGACAGGGGACTTCAGGGAGCTGTTTTTT. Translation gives CASSPGTGDFRELFF.

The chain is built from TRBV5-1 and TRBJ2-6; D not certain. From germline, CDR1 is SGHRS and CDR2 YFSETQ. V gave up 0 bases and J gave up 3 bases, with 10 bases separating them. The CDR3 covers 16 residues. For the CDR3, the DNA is TGCGCCAGCAGCTTGGGGGCCCTCGGTGGGGCCAACGTCCTGACTTTC. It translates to CASSLGALGGANVLTF.

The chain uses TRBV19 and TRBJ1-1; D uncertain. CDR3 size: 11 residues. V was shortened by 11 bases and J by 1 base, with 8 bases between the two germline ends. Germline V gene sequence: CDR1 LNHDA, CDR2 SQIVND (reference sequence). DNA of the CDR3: TGTGCCCGGGGTCCGAACACTGAAGCTTTCTTT. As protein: CARGPNTEAFF.

The CDR3 DNA reads as TGCGCCAGCAGCCAAGACGGAGCGGGGGGCACAGATACGCAGTATTTT. Protein product: CASSQDGAGGTDTQYF. The chain couples TRBV4-3 to TRBJ2-3, with 8 bases identical to TRBD2. Trimming at V came to 0 bases and at J to 1 base, leaving 3 bases not matched to a gene. The CDR3 is 16 residues long. The germline gives CDR1 LGHNA, CDR2 YSLEER.

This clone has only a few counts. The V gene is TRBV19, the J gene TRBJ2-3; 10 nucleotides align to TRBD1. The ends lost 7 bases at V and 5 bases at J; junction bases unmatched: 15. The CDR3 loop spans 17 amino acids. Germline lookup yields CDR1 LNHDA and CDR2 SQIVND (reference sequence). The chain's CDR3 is CASNSNSRDRGKDTQYF. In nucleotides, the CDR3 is TGTGCCAGTAACTCCAACAGCCGGGACAGGGGAAAAGATACGCAGTATTTT.

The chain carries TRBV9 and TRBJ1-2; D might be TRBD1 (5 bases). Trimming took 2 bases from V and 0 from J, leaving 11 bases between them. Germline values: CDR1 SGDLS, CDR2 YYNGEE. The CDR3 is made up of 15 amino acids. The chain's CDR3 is CASSVDQTANYGYTF. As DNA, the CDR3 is TGTGCCAGCAGCGTCGACCAGACAGCTAACTATGGCTACACCTTC.

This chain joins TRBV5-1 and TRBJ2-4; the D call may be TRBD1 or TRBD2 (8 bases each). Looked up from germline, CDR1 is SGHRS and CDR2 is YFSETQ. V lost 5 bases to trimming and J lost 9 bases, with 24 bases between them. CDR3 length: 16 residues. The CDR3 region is CASRYDSGGDRGIQYF. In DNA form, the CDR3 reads TGCGCCAGCAGATATGACAGCGGGGGAGACAGGGGCATTCAGTACTTC. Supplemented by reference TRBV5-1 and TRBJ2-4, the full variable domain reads KAGVTQTPRYLIKTRGQQVTLSCSPISGHRSVSWYQQTPGQGLQFLFEYFSETQRNKGNFPGRFSGRQFSNSRSEMNVSTLELGDSALYLCASRYDSGGDRGIQYFGAGTRLSVL.

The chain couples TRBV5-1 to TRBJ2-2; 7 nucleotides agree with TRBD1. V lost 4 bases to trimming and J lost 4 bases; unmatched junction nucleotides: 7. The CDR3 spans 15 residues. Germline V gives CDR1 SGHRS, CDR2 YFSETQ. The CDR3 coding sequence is TGCGCCAGCAGCCTAGAGGGGGCCCGCACCGGGGAGCTGTTTTTT. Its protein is CASSLEGARTGELFF.

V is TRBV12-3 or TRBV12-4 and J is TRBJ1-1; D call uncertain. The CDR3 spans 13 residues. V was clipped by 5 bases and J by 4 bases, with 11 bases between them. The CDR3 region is CASSPFGLTEAFF. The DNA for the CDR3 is TGTGCCAGCAGTCCTTTCGGACTCACTGAAGCTTTCTTT.

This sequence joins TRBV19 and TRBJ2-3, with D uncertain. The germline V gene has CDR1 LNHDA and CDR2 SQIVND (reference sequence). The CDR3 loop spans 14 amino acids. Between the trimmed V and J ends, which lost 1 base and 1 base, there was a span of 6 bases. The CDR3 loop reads CASSIGRGTDTQYF. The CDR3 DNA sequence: TGTGCCAGTAGTATAGGCAGAGGCACAGATACGCAGTATTTT.

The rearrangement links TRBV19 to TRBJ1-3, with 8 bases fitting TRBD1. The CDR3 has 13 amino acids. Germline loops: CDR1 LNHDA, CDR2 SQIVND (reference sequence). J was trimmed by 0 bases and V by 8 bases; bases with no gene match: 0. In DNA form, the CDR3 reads TGTGCCAGTGGGACAGGCTCTGGAAACACCATATATTTT. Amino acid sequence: CASGTGSGNTIYF.

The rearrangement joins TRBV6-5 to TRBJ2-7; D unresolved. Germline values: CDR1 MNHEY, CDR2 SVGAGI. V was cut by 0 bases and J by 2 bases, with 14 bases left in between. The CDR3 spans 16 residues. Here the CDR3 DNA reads TGTGCCAGCAGTTACTCTGTTTCCACAATACCCTACGAGCAGTACTTC. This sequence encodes CASSYSVSTIPYEQYF.

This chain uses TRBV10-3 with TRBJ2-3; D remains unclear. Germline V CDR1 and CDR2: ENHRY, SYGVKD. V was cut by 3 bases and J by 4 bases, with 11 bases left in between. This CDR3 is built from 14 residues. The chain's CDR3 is CAISDSRRADTQYF. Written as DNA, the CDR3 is TGTGCCATCAGTGATTCCCGACGGGCAGATACGCAGTATTTT.